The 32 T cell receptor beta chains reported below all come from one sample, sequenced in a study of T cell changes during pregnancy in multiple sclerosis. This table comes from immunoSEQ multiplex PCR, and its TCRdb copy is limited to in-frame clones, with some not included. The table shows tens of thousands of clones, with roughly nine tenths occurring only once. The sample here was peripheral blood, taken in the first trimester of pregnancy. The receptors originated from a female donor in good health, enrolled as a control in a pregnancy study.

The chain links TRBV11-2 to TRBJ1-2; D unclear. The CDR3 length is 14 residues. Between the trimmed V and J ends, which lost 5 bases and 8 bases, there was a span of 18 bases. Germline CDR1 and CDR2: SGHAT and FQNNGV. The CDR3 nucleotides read TGTGCCAGCAGCCAACTCCGGGATCTAGGGGGCTACACCTTC. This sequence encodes CASSQLRDLGGYTF.

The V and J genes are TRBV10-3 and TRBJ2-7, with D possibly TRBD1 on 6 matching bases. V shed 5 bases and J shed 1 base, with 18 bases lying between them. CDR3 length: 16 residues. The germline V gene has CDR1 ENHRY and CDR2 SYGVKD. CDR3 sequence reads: CAISMRSGQGSYEQYF. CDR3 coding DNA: TGTGCCATCAGTATGAGGTCCGGGCAGGGGTCCTACGAGCAGTACTTC.

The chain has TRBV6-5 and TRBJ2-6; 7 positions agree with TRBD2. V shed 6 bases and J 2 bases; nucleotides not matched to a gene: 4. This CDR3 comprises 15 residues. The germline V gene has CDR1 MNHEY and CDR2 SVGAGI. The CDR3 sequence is CASSPGGTGANVLTF. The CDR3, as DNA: TGTGCCAGCAGCCCGGGGGGTACTGGGGCCAACGTCCTGACTTTC.

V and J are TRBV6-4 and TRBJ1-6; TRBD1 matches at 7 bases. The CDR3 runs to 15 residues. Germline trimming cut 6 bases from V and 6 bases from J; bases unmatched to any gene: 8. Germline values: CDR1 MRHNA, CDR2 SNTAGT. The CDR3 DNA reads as TGTGCCAGCAGCGAGGGACAGTCCCGTAATTCACCCCTCCACTTT. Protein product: CASSEGQSRNSPLHF.

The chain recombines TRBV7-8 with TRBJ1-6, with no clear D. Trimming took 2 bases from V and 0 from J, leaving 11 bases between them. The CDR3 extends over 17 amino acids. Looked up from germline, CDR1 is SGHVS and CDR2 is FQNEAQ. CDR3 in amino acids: CASSLLRASSYNSPLHF. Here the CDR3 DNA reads TGTGCCAGCAGCTTACTCCGAGCTAGCTCCTATAATTCACCCCTCCACTTT.

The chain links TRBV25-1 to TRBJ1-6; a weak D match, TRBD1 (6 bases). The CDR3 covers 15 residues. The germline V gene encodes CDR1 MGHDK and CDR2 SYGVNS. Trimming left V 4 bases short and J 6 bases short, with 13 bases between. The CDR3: CASSAQTGLNSPLHF. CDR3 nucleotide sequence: TGTGCCAGCAGTGCTCAGACAGGCCTTAATTCACCCCTCCACTTT.

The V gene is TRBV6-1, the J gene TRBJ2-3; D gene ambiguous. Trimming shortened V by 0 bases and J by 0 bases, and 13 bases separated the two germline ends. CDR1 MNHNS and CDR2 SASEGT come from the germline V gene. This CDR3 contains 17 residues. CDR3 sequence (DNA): TGTGCCAGCAGTGAAGCGCTTTGGAGTACTAGCACAGATACGCAGTATTTT. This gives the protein CASSEALWSTSTDTQYF.

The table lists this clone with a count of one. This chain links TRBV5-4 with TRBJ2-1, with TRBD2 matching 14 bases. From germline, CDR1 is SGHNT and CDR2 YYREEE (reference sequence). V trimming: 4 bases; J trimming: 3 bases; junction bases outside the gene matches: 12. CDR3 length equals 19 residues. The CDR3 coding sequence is TGTGCCAGCAGCCGTAGGACTAGCGGGAGGCCCAGTTTCTACAATGAGCAGTTCTTC. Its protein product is CASSRRTSGRPSFYNEQFF.

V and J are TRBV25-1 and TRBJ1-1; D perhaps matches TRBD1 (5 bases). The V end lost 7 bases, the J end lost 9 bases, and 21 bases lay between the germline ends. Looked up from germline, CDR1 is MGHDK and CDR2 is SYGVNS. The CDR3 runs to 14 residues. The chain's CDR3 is CASIAGPNFGQAFF. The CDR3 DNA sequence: TGTGCCAGCATCGCGGGACCGAACTTTGGCCAAGCTTTCTTT.

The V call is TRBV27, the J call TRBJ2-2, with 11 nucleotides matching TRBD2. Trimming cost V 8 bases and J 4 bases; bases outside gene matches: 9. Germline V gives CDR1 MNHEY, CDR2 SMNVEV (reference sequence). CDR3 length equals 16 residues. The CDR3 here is CASLPRLAGSTGELFF. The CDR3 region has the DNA TGTGCCAGCCTGCCACGACTAGCGGGAAGCACCGGGGAGCTGTTTTTT.

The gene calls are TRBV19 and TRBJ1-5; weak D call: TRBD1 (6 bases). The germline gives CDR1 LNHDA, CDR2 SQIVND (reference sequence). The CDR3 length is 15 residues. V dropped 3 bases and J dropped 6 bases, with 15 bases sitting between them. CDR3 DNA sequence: TGTGCCAGTAGTATTGTAAACAGGGAGGGTCAGCCCCAGCATTTT. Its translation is CASSIVNREGQPQHF.

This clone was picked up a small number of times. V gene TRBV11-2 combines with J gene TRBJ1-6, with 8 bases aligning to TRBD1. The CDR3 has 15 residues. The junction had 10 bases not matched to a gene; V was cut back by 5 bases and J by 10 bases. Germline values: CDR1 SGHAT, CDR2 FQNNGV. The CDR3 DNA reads TGTGCCAGCAGCCCGGTGACAGGGGCTCTGTCACCCCTCCACTTT. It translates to CASSPVTGALSPLHF.

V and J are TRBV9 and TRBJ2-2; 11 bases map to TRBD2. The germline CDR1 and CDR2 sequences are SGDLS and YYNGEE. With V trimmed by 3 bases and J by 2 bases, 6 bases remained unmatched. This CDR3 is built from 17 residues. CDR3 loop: CASSARGLAANTGELFF. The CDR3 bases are TGTGCCAGCAGCGCGAGGGGACTAGCGGCTAACACCGGGGAGCTGTTTTTT.

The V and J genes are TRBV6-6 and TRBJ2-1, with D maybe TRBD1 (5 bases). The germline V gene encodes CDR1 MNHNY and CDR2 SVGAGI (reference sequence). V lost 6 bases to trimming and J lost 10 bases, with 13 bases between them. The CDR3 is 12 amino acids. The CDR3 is CASRSGQLEQFF. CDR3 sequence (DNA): TGTGCCAGCAGGTCAGGACAATTGGAGCAGTTCTTC.

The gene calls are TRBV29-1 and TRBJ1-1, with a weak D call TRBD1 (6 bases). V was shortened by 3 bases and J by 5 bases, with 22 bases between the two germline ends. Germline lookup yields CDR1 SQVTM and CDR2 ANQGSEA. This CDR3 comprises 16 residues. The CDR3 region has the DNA TGCAGCGTTGAGGGAGTTCAGGCCAGGGGTCCGACTGAAGCTTTCTTT. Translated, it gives CSVEGVQARGPTEAFF.

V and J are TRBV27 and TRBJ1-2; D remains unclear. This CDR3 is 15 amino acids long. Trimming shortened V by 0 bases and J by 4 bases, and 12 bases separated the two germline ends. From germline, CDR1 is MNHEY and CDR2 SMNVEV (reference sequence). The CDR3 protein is CASSLSGTRSYGYTF. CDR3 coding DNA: TGTGCCAGCAGTTTATCGGGCACTAGGAGCTATGGCTACACCTTC.

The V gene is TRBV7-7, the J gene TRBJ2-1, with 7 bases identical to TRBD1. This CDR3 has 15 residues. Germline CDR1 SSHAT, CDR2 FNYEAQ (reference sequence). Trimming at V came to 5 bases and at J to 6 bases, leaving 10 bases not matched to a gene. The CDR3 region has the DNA TGTGCCAGCAGCCCGGGGACAGCCGGTACCAATGAGCAGTTCTTC. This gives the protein CASSPGTAGTNEQFF.

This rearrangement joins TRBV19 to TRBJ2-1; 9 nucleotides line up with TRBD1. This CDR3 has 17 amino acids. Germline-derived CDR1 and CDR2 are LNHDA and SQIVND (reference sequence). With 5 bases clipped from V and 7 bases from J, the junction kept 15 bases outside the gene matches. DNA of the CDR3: TGTGCCAGTAGTCTGGGACAGGGTATAATTTCTTGGAATGAGCAGTTCTTC. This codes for CASSLGQGIISWNEQFF.

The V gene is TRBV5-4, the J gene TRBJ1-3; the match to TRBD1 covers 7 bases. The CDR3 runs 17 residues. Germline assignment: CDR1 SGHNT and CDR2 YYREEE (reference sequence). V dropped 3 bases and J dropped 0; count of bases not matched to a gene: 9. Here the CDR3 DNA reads TGTGCCAGCAGCTCCGACCGGGACAGATACTCTGGAAACACCATATATTTT. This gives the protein CASSSDRDRYSGNTIYF.

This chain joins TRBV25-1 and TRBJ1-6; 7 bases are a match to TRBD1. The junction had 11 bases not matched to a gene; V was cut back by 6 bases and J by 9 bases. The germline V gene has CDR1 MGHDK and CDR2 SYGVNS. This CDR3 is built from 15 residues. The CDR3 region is CASSELDRDSSPLHF. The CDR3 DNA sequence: TGTGCCAGCAGCGAACTTGACAGGGATAGTTCACCCCTCCACTTT.

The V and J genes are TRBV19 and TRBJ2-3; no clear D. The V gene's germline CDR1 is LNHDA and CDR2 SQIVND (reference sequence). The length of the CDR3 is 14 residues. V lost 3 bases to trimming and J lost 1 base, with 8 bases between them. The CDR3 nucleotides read TGTGCCAGTAGTATTACGTCGGGCACAGATACGCAGTATTTT. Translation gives CASSITSGTDTQYF.

CDR3 protein: CASSEVLNREGSYNEQFF. The CDR3 region has the DNA TGTGCCAGCAGTGAAGTTCTCAACAGGGAAGGCTCCTACAATGAGCAGTTCTTC. The J gene is TRBJ2-1, the V gene TRBV2; TRBD1 might be the D (6 bases). The CDR3 runs 18 residues. CDR1 is SNHLY and CDR2 is FYNNEI in the germline V gene. The V gene lost 1 base and the J gene lost 0 bases, with 16 bases spanning the gap.

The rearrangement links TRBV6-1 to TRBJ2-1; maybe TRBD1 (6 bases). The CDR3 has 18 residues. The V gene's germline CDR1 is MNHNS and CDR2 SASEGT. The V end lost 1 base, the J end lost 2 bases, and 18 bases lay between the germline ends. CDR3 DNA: TGTGCCAGCAGTGAAGACCGTCTCCGGGACAACCCCTACAATGAGCAGTTCTTC. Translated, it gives CASSEDRLRDNPYNEQFF.

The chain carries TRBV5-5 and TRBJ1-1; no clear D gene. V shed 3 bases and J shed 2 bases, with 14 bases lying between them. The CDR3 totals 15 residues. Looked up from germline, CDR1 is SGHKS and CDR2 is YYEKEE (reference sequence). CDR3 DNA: TGTGCCAGCAGCTACCGGTACGGGATAAACACTGAAGCTTTCTTT. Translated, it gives CASSYRYGINTEAFF.

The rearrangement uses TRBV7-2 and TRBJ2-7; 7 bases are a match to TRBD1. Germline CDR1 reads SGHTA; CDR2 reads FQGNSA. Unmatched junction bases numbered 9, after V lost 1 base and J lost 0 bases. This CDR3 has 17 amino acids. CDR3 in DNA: TGTGCCAGCAGCTTAGATTCATACAGGGGAAACTCCTACGAGCAGTACTTC. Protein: CASSLDSYRGNSYEQYF.

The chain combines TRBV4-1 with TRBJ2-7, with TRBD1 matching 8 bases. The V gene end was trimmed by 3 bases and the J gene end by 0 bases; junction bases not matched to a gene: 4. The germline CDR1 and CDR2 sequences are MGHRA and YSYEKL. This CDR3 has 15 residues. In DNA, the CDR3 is TGCGCCAGCAGCCACGGACAGGGACCCTCCTACGAGCAGTACTTC. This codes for CASSHGQGPSYEQYF.

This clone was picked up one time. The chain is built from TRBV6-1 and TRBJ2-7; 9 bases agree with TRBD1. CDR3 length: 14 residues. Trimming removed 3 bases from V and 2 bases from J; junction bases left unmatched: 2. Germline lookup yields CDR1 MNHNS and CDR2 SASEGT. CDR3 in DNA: TGTGCCAGCAGTGACCGGGACAGGGCCTACGAGCAGTACTTC. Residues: CASSDRDRAYEQYF.

CDR3 nucleotide sequence: TGCGCCAGCAGCTTCACAGACAACCCCTACCAAGAGACCCAGTACTTC. This encodes CASSFTDNPYQETQYF. The gene calls are TRBV5-1 and TRBJ2-5, with unresolved D. Deletions cut 2 bases from V and 0 bases from J, with 14 bases between. This CDR3 has 16 residues. CDR1 is SGHRS and CDR2 is YFSETQ in the germline V gene.

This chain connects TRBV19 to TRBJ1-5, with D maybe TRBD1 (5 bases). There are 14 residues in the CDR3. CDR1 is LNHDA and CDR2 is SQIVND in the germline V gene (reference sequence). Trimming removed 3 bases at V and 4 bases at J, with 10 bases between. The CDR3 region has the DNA TGTGCCAGTAGTATGGGGCAGAATAATCAGCCCCAGCATTTT. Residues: CASSMGQNNQPQHF.

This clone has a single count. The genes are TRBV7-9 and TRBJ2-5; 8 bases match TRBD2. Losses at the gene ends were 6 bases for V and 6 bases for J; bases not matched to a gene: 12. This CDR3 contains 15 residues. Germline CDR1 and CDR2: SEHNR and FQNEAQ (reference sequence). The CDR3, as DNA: TGTGCCAGCAGTCCACCTAGCGGGTTAGTGAAGACCCAGTACTTC. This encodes CASSPPSGLVKTQYF.

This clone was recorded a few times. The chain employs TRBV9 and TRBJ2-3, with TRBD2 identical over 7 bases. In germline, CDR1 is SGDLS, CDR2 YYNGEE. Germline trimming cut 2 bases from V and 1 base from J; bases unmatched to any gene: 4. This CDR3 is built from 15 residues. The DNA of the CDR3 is TGTGCCAGCAGCGTTAGCGGGTCGCGCACAGATACGCAGTATTTT. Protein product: CASSVSGSRTDTQYF. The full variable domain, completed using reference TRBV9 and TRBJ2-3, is DSGVTQTPKHLITATGQRVTLRCSPRSGDLSVYWYQQSLDQGLQFLIQYYNGEERAKGNILERFSAQQFPDLHSELNLSSLELGDSALYFCASSVSGSRTDTQYFGPGTRLTVL.

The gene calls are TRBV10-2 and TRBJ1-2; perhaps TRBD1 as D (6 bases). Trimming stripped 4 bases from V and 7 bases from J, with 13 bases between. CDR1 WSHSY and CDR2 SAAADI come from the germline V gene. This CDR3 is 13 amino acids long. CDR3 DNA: TGCGCCAGCAGTGCATTCCGGGACATTGGCTACACCTTC. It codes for CASSAFRDIGYTF.